These 24 T cell receptor beta chains came from one sample sequenced in a study of blood T cell repertoires in COVID-19. Repertoires were generated with immunoSEQ multiplex PCR, while TCRdb's copy carries only in-frame clones and drops some. The sample lists roughly 350,000 clones, roughly 85% occurring once. The sequenced sample was peripheral blood. The receptor source for this set is a woman in her late teens or twenties with acute or convalescent COVID-19.

The CDR3 protein is CASSRSLAGVQETQYF. In nucleotides, the CDR3 is TGTGCCAGCAGCCGCTCGCTAGCGGGAGTCCAAGAGACCCAGTACTTC. This chain joins TRBV7-9 and TRBJ2-5, with 10 bases matching TRBD2. The trim removed 5 bases at V and 1 base at J, leaving 7 bases unmatched. CDR1 and CDR2 from the germline V gene are SEHNR and FQNEAQ (reference sequence). The CDR3 consists of 16 residues.

The chain recombines TRBV19 with TRBJ2-7, with unresolved D. This CDR3 has 13 amino acids. Trimming pared 3 bases from V and 3 bases from J, leaving 9 bases between. CDR1 and CDR2 from the germline V gene are LNHDA and SQIVND (reference sequence). CDR3 protein: CASSINIHYEQYF. The CDR3 bases are TGTGCCAGTAGTATCAACATCCACTACGAGCAGTACTTC.

The chain carries TRBV24-1 and TRBJ2-1; 8 bases match TRBD1. The CDR3 contains 15 residues. V was pared by 4 bases and J by 6 bases, with 7 bases of the junction left unmatched. Germline loops: CDR1 KGHDR, CDR2 SFDVKD. For the CDR3, the DNA is TGTGCCACCAGTGACCCGGGACAGGCGGTCAATGAGCAGTTCTTC. It codes for CATSDPGQAVNEQFF.

The chain combines TRBV2 with TRBJ2-7, with D perhaps matching TRBD2 (6 bases). V was pared by 1 base and J by 7 bases, with 17 bases between. Looked up from germline, CDR1 is SNHLY and CDR2 is FYNNEI. This CDR3 is built from 15 residues. The CDR3 region has the DNA TGTGCCAGCAGTGAAGGGGGACTCCCCTCGGGAGAGCAGTACTTC. Residues: CASSEGGLPSGEQYF. Full variable domain (remainder filled in from reference TRBV2 and TRBJ2-7): EPEVTQTPSHQVTQMGQEVILRCVPISNHLYFYWYRQILGQKVEFLVSFYNNEISEKSEIFDDQFSVERPDGSNFTLKIRSTKLEDSAMYFCASSEGGLPSGEQYFGPGTRLTVT.

The V call is TRBV20-1, the J call TRBJ1-6; D gene ambiguous. The germline CDR1 and CDR2 sequences are DFQATT and SNEGSKA (reference sequence). CDR3 length: 11 residues. Trimming took 3 bases from V and 12 from J, leaving 9 bases between them. This CDR3 reads CSARLGVPLHF. In nucleotides, the CDR3 is TGCAGTGCTAGGCTGGGCGTACCCCTCCACTTT.

This chain uses TRBV6-5 with TRBJ1-5; D is possibly TRBD1 (5 bases). This CDR3 spans 15 amino acids. From germline, CDR1 is MNHEY and CDR2 SVGAGI. Trimming pared 7 bases from V and 1 base from J, leaving 14 bases between. CDR3 DNA: TGTGCCAGCACGCCCTGGGGGGACAGCAATCAGCCCCAGCATTTT. Residues: CASTPWGDSNQPQHF.

The chain couples TRBV18 to TRBJ1-2, with D unresolved. Germline lookup yields CDR1 KGHSH and CDR2 LQKENI. The CDR3 sequence is 14 residues long. The V end was cut by 3 bases, the J end by 5 bases, with 13 bases between. As DNA, the CDR3 is TGTGCCAGCTCACCTGGGAGTGAGCGATATGGCTACACCTTC. Amino acid sequence: CASSPGSERYGYTF. Full variable domain (rest looked up from reference TRBV18 and TRBJ1-2): NAGVMQNPRHLVRRRGQEARLRCSPMKGHSHVYWYRQLPEEGLKFMVYLQKENIIDESGMPKERFSAEFPKEGPSILRIQQVVRGDSAAYFCASSPGSERYGYTFGSGTRLTVV.

The chain combines TRBV7-8 with TRBJ1-5; D gene unclear. Germline V lookup: CDR1 SGHVS, CDR2 FQNEAQ. Deletions cut 4 bases from V and 7 bases from J, with 11 bases between. The CDR3 length is 13 residues. The CDR3 region has the DNA TGTGCCAGCAGCTCCTCGGAGCAACAGCCCCAGCATTTT. Its protein is CASSSSEQQPQHF.

The chain joins TRBV7-9 to TRBJ1-6; D not certain. V shed 3 bases and J shed 2 bases, with 8 bases lying between them. Germline V gene data show CDR1 as SEHNR and CDR2 as FQNEAQ (reference sequence). This CDR3 region has 15 residues. CDR3 sequence reads: CASSFSQAYNSPLHF. The CDR3 region has the DNA TGTGCCAGCAGCTTCTCACAAGCCTATAATTCACCCCTCCACTTT.

V is TRBV30 and J is TRBJ1-3, with D hard to call. The length of the CDR3 is 19 residues. Germline lookup yields CDR1 GTSNPN and CDR2 SVGIG (reference sequence). V was cut by 2 bases and J by 1 base, with 24 bases left in between. CDR3 nucleotide sequence: TGTGCCTGGAGTAGCCGGACCCTTCGGGAACTCGGGTCTGGAAACACCATATATTTT. Translation: CAWSSRTLRELGSGNTIYF.

The chain has TRBV7-8 and TRBJ2-1, with 7 nucleotides matching TRBD1. This CDR3 region has 15 residues. V lost 2 bases to trimming and J lost 4 bases; unmatched junction nucleotides: 5. Germline lookup yields CDR1 SGHVS and CDR2 FQNEAQ. CDR3 residues: CASSLSTGAYNEQFF. In nucleotides, the CDR3 is TGTGCCAGCAGCTTATCCACAGGGGCTTACAATGAGCAGTTCTTC.

The V and J genes are TRBV6-5 and TRBJ2-7; 13 bases are a match to TRBD2. Per the germline V gene, CDR1 is MNHEY and CDR2 is SVGAGI. V lost 2 bases and J lost 7; bases outside the gene matches: 5. The CDR3 extends over 15 amino acids. The CDR3 here is CASSYEGLAGREQYF. The CDR3 region has the DNA TGTGCCAGCAGTTACGAGGGACTAGCGGGACGGGAGCAGTACTTC.

This sequence joins TRBV7-9 and TRBJ1-1; TRBD1 might be the D (5 bases). The germline CDR1 and CDR2 sequences are SEHNR and FQNEAQ (reference sequence). The CDR3 has 15 amino acids. Trimming took 1 base from V and 0 from J, leaving 9 bases between them. The CDR3 loop is CASSLGGAVNTEAFF. The CDR3 DNA reads as TGTGCCAGCAGCTTAGGGGGCGCGGTGAACACTGAAGCTTTCTTT.

The V gene is TRBV6-4, the J gene TRBJ2-3; D may be TRBD1 (5 bases). V shed 3 bases and J shed 0 bases, with 10 bases lying between them. CDR1 and CDR2 (germline): MRHNA, SNTAGT. The CDR3 is 15 amino acids. The CDR3 is CASSDSQGSTDTQYF. Written as DNA, the CDR3 is TGTGCCAGCAGTGATTCTCAGGGAAGCACAGATACGCAGTATTTT.

V and J are TRBV24-1 and TRBJ2-3; D is possibly TRBD2 (6 bases). The ends were cut back, 4 bases at V and 4 bases at J, with 8 bases in the middle. The CDR3 consists of 13 residues. Germline V CDR1 and CDR2: KGHDR, SFDVKD. In nucleotides, the CDR3 is TGTGCCACCAGTGACGGGGAGGCAGATACGCAGTATTTT. Protein sequence: CATSDGEADTQYF.

V usage is TRBV5-6 and J usage is TRBJ2-7, with 13 nucleotides matching TRBD2. This CDR3 region has 18 residues. The trim removed 0 bases at V and 3 bases at J, leaving 9 bases unmatched. Per the germline V gene, CDR1 is SGHDT and CDR2 is YYEEEE. The CDR3 bases are TGTGCCAGCAGCTTGGAACTAGCGGGAGGGCCCTCCCACTACGAGCAGTACTTC. Protein product: CASSLELAGGPSHYEQYF.

The gene calls are TRBV7-9 and TRBJ1-1, with D maybe TRBD1 (6 bases). V was trimmed by 5 bases and J by 4 bases, leaving 17 bases between them. The germline V gene encodes CDR1 SEHNR and CDR2 FQNEAQ (reference sequence). The CDR3 has 15 amino acids. The CDR3 DNA sequence: TGTGCCAGCAGCCTATACAGGGAGAAGGGCACTGAAGCTTTCTTT. Residues: CASSLYREKGTEAFF.

The J gene is TRBJ2-7, the V gene TRBV7-2, with TRBD2 matching over 10 bases. J lost 5 bases, V lost 4 bases, and 8 bases had no gene match. Looked up from germline, CDR1 is SGHTA and CDR2 is FQGNSA. The CDR3 is made up of 15 amino acids. CDR3 in amino acids: CASSSGTSVHHEQYF. The DNA of the CDR3 is TGTGCCAGCAGCTCAGGGACTAGCGTTCACCACGAGCAGTACTTC.

The V call is TRBV5-6, the J call TRBJ2-7, with 9 nucleotides matching TRBD2. The CDR3 has 15 amino acids. The germline V gene has CDR1 SGHDT and CDR2 YYEEEE. Unmatched junction bases numbered 3, after V lost 1 base and J lost 1 base. CDR3 in amino acids: CASSLLAGTSYEQYF. CDR3 nucleotides: TGTGCCAGCAGCTTGCTAGCGGGGACATCCTACGAGCAGTACTTC.

Concerning this clone itself: Within the sample, other DNA sequences also encode this same CDR3. The genes are TRBV6-5 and TRBJ2-7; TRBD2 aligns across 9 bases. In germline, CDR1 is MNHEY, CDR2 SVGAGI. V trimming: 1 base; J trimming: 4 bases; junction bases outside the gene matches: 5. There are 15 residues in the CDR3. CDR3 coding DNA: TGTGCCAGCAGTTACTTGGCGGGGGGGCCATACGAGCAGTACTTC. It is translated as CASSYLAGGPYEQYF.

V is TRBV28 and J is TRBJ2-1; TRBD1 might be the D (5 bases). Germline V lookup: CDR1 MDHEN, CDR2 SYDVKM. The CDR3 contains 17 residues. The V gene lost 3 bases and the J gene lost 5 bases, with 20 bases spanning the gap. The DNA of the CDR3 is TGTGCCAGCAGTTTCGACGAAGGAGACAGATTCAACAATGAGCAGTTCTTC. Translated, it gives CASSFDEGDRFNNEQFF.

The chain uses TRBV9 and TRBJ1-2; possible D gene TRBD1, 6 bases. V gave up 3 bases and J gave up 0 bases, with 12 bases separating them. Germline assignment: CDR1 SGDLS and CDR2 YYNGEE. CDR3 length equals 15 residues. The chain's CDR3 is CASSDQTGANYGYTF. CDR3 nucleotide sequence: TGTGCCAGCAGCGATCAGACAGGAGCTAACTATGGCTACACCTTC.

The chain couples TRBV24-1 to TRBJ1-5; 8 bases line up with TRBD1. The CDR3 has 16 residues. Germline V gene lookup returns CDR1 KGHDR and CDR2 SFDVKD. The junction had 9 bases not matched to a gene; V was cut back by 3 bases and J by 6 bases. The CDR3 DNA reads as TGTGCCACCAGTGATCCTGGACAGGGTGAAAGTCAGCCCCAGCATTTT. Protein: CATSDPGQGESQPQHF.

The J gene is TRBJ1-5, the V gene TRBV11-2, with TRBD1 matching over 11 bases. J was trimmed by 6 bases and V by 5 bases; bases with no gene match: 9. CDR1 and CDR2 (germline): SGHAT, FQNNGV. This CDR3 contains 16 residues. The CDR3 sequence is CASSPGQGAFFQPQHF. The CDR3 DNA sequence: TGTGCCAGCAGCCCAGGACAGGGGGCATTTTTTCAGCCCCAGCATTTT. Filled out from reference TRBV11-2 and TRBJ1-5, the complete variable domain reads EAGVAQSPRYKIIEKRQSVAFWCNPISGHATLYWYQQILGQGPKLLIQFQNNGVVDDSQLPKDRFSAERLKGVDSTLKIQPAKLEDSAVYLCASSPGQGAFFQPQHFGDGTRLSIL.